These 32 T cell receptor beta chains came from one sample sequenced in a study of technical replicates of blood from several donors. Here immunoSEQ multiplex PCR was the method, and the copy in TCRdb shows in-frame clones only, minus some. The table shows just under 45,000 clones, with around 96% occurring only once. Sequenced material: T cells isolated from PBMCs. The source is a human donor in good health.

The chain uses TRBV4-3 and TRBJ1-2; 10 bases are a match to TRBD1. CDR3 length equals 15 residues. CDR1 is LGHNA and CDR2 is YSLEER in the germline V gene. The J segment lost 4 bases and the V segment lost 4 bases, leaving 6 bases of the junction unmatched. CDR3 DNA sequence: TGCGCCAGCAGCCCGCCCGGGACAGGGGTCTATGGCTACACCTTC. It yields the protein CASSPPGTGVYGYTF.

The rearrangement joins TRBV2 to TRBJ1-1, with D possibly being TRBD1 (6 bases). V dropped 6 bases and J dropped 0 bases, with 11 bases sitting between them. This CDR3 is built from 14 residues. Germline V gene data show CDR1 as SNHLY and CDR2 as FYNNEI. As DNA, the CDR3 is TGTGCCAGCAGAGACAGGTTCATGAACACTGAAGCTTTCTTT. Residues: CASRDRFMNTEAFF.

V is TRBV2 and J is TRBJ2-2; D call uncertain. This CDR3 is 13 amino acids long. CDR1 and CDR2 from the germline V gene are SNHLY and FYNNEI. Trimming removed 3 bases at V and 0 bases at J, with 2 bases between. The CDR3 protein is CASSDTNTGELFF. The CDR3 region has the DNA TGTGCCAGCAGTGACACGAACACCGGGGAGCTGTTTTTT.

The V gene is TRBV12-5, the J gene TRBJ2-7; D is perhaps TRBD2 (6 bases). CDR3 length: 11 residues. Trimming took 5 bases from V and 9 from J, leaving 11 bases between them. Germline-derived CDR1 and CDR2 are LGHNT and FRNRAP. CDR3 region: CASGPRDSQYF. The CDR3 bases are TGTGCTAGTGGTCCCCGGGACTCGCAGTACTTC.

V is TRBV27 and J is TRBJ2-7; D is perhaps TRBD2 (6 bases). Germline V gene lookup returns CDR1 MNHEY and CDR2 SMNVEV (reference sequence). This CDR3 has 15 residues. V was shortened by 4 bases and J by 1 base, with 14 bases between the two germline ends. The CDR3 reads CASSYTPGRSYEQYF. CDR3 DNA sequence: TGTGCCAGCAGTTACACACCAGGGAGGTCCTACGAGCAGTACTTC.

The V gene is TRBV30, the J gene TRBJ1-2; TRBD1 agrees at 7 bases. Germline CDR1 reads GTSNPN; CDR2 reads SVGIG (reference sequence). V shed 7 bases and J 7 bases; nucleotides not matched to a gene: 9. The CDR3 extends over 12 amino acids. The CDR3 DNA is TGTGCCTCTCTGGGGACAGAACCTGGCTACACCTTC. This encodes CASLGTEPGYTF.

The rearrangement uses TRBV11-2 and TRBJ2-7, with TRBD1 matching 7 bases. This CDR3 is 15 amino acids long. CDR1 is SGHAT and CDR2 is FQNNGV in the germline V gene. The V segment lost 2 bases and the J segment 2 bases; nucleotides outside the gene matches: 6. The DNA for the CDR3 is TGTGCCAGCAGCTTAAGGGACAGCCTTACCTACGAGCAGTACTTC. Protein: CASSLRDSLTYEQYF.

V and J are TRBV7-3 and TRBJ1-1; D call uncertain. CDR3 length equals 12 residues. Trimming took 5 bases from V and 3 from J, leaving 7 bases between them. Germline CDR1 is SGHTA and CDR2 is FQGTGA. The CDR3: CASSPRDTEAFF. The DNA for the CDR3 is TGTGCCAGCAGCCCACGGGACACTGAAGCTTTCTTT.

The V call is TRBV7-9, the J call TRBJ2-1; 12 nucleotides align to TRBD2. Germline V CDR1 and CDR2: SEHNR, FQNEAQ (reference sequence). V dropped 3 bases and J dropped 2; count of bases not matched to a gene: 8. The CDR3 contains 18 residues. CDR3 amino acids: CASSFGRLAGETYNEQFF. The CDR3 coding sequence is TGTGCCAGCAGCTTTGGTAGACTAGCGGGAGAAACCTACAATGAGCAGTTCTTC.

This clone appeared once. The rearrangement joins TRBV2 to TRBJ1-5, with TRBD1 identical over 9 bases. Germline-derived CDR1 and CDR2 are SNHLY and FYNNEI. With 4 bases clipped from V and 5 bases from J, the junction kept 6 bases outside the gene matches. CDR3 length equals 15 residues. The DNA for the CDR3 is TGTGCCAGCAGTGTCCCGGGACAGGGCGATCAGCCCCAGCATTTT. It is translated as CASSVPGQGDQPQHF.

As DNA, the CDR3 is TGTGCCAGCAGCGCCTTAGCGGGGGCGTACAATGAGCAGTTCTTC. It yields the protein CASSALAGAYNEQFF. The chain employs TRBV7-6 and TRBJ2-1; 9 positions agree with TRBD2. This CDR3 region has 15 residues. Germline CDR1 reads SGHVS; CDR2 reads FNYEAQ. J lost 4 bases, V lost 5 bases, and 6 bases had no gene match. The full variable domain, with the rest looked up from reference TRBV7-6 and TRBJ2-1, is GAGVSQSPRYKVTKRGQDVALRCDPISGHVSLYWYRQALGQGPEFLTYFNYEAQQDKSGLPNDRFSAERPEGSISTLTIQRTEQRDSAMYRCASSALAGAYNEQFFGPGTRLTVL.

This chain joins TRBV28 and TRBJ1-1, with TRBD1 matching over 7 bases. The CDR3 sequence is 14 residues long. Germline-derived CDR1 and CDR2 are MDHEN and SYDVKM. V shed 5 bases, J shed 5 bases, and the junction held 8 bases outside the gene matches. This CDR3 is CASSGSNRGTEAFF. In nucleotides, the CDR3 is TGTGCCAGCAGTGGGTCAAACAGGGGAACTGAAGCTTTCTTT.

V usage is TRBV7-9 and J usage is TRBJ1-2, with 8 bases matching TRBD1. Per the germline V gene, CDR1 is SEHNR and CDR2 is FQNEAQ (reference sequence). The CDR3 covers 14 residues. V trimming: 7 bases; J trimming: 8 bases; junction bases outside the gene matches: 12. The CDR3 here is CASMKTDRVGGYTF. Written as DNA, the CDR3 is TGTGCCAGCATGAAGACGGACAGGGTGGGCGGCTACACCTTC.

V usage is TRBV10-3 and J usage is TRBJ1-2, with 8 bases identical to TRBD1. Trimming at V came to 5 bases and at J to 8 bases, leaving 10 bases not matched to a gene. Germline V gene lookup returns CDR1 ENHRY and CDR2 SYGVKD. The CDR3 runs 14 residues. CDR3 protein: CAISTYRTGKGYTF. The DNA for the CDR3 is TGTGCCATCAGTACTTATCGGACAGGGAAAGGCTACACCTTC.

J is TRBJ2-3 and V is TRBV2; 11 positions agree with TRBD2. Germline trimming cut 5 bases from V and 3 bases from J; bases unmatched to any gene: 13. CDR3 size: 18 residues. CDR1 and CDR2 from the germline V gene are SNHLY and FYNNEI. This CDR3 reads CASSPNLLAGDSTDTQYF. CDR3 DNA: TGTGCCAGCAGTCCCAACCTACTAGCGGGAGATAGTACAGATACGCAGTATTTT.

The chain is built from TRBV7-8 and TRBJ2-2; the match to TRBD2 covers 14 bases. Germline loops: CDR1 SGHVS, CDR2 FQNEAQ. Trimming removed 1 base from V and 7 bases from J; junction bases left unmatched: 5. The CDR3 extends over 17 amino acids. DNA for the CDR3: TGTGCCAGCAGCTTAGGGGGACTAGCGGGAGAGGGCGGGGAGCTGTTTTTT. Its protein product is CASSLGGLAGEGGELFF.

V and J are TRBV10-3 and TRBJ2-7; possible D gene TRBD2, 5 bases. This CDR3 is 14 amino acids long. V lost 0 bases and J 2 bases, leaving 8 bases between the germline ends. CDR1 and CDR2 from the germline V gene are ENHRY and SYGVKD. The CDR3 DNA is TGTGCCATCAGTGAGTCGAGCGGCACCTACGAGCAGTACTTC. It is translated as CAISESSGTYEQYF.

The chain couples TRBV9 to TRBJ2-4; no clear D gene. V was trimmed by 3 bases and J by 6 bases, leaving 10 bases between them. From germline, CDR1 is SGDLS and CDR2 YYNGEE. The CDR3 loop spans 13 amino acids. The DNA of the CDR3 is TGTGCCAGCAGCGCGCCGGGTTCAAACATTCAGTACTTC. It encodes CASSAPGSNIQYF. Supplemented by reference TRBV9 and TRBJ2-4, the full variable domain reads DSGVTQTPKHLITATGQRVTLRCSPRSGDLSVYWYQQSLDQGLQFLIQYYNGEERAKGNILERFSAQQFPDLHSELNLSSLELGDSALYFCASSAPGSNIQYFGAGTRLSVL.

This chain connects TRBV29-1 to TRBJ1-1; TRBD1 agrees at 7 bases. CDR3 length: 13 residues. Trimming at V came to 6 bases and at J to 6 bases, leaving 10 bases not matched to a gene. Germline V lookup: CDR1 SQVTM, CDR2 ANQGSEA. CDR3 amino acids: CSVRNRGSAEAFF. The CDR3 DNA reads as TGCAGCGTCAGGAACAGGGGTAGCGCTGAAGCTTTCTTT.

The V and J genes are TRBV10-1 and TRBJ2-3; 12 bases map to TRBD2. The CDR3 loop spans 15 amino acids. After removal of 4 bases from V and 4 bases from J, the junction contained 3 bases not matched to a gene. The germline gives CDR1 WNHNN, CDR2 SYGVQD (reference sequence). The CDR3 is CASSGLAGEADTQYF. DNA for the CDR3: TGCGCCAGCAGTGGACTAGCGGGAGAAGCAGATACGCAGTATTTT.

V gene TRBV5-6 combines with J gene TRBJ2-1, with 11 bases that match TRBD2. This CDR3 has 15 amino acids. CDR1 is SGHDT and CDR2 is YYEEEE in the germline V gene. With V trimmed by 3 bases and J by 9 bases, 8 bases remained unmatched. The CDR3 region is CASSSLAGGRAEQFF. CDR3 DNA sequence: TGTGCCAGCAGCTCTCTAGCGGGAGGAAGGGCTGAGCAGTTCTTC. The variable domain in full, completed from reference TRBV5-6 and TRBJ2-1, reads DAGVTQSPTHLIKTRGQQVTLRCSPKSGHDTVSWYQQALGQGPQFIFQYYEEEERQRGNFPDRFSGHQFPNYSSELNVNALLLGDSALYLCASSSLAGGRAEQFFGPGTRLTVL.

About this clone itself: One junction end disagrees with the germline gene, perhaps due to a read error. The rearrangement links TRBV6-5 to TRBJ2-2; tentative D call: TRBD2 (6 bases). Per germline, CDR1 MNHEY and CDR2 SVGAGI. The CDR3 runs 12 residues. The CDR3 reads CACREETGELFF. CDR3 bases: TGTGCCTGCAGGGAGGAGACCGGGGAGCTGTTTTTT.

The gene calls are TRBV4-2 and TRBJ2-7; 13 bases fit TRBD2. The V gene end was trimmed by 4 bases and the J gene end by 5 bases; junction bases not matched to a gene: 5. Germline lookup yields CDR1 LGHNA and CDR2 YNFKEQ. This CDR3 is 15 amino acids long. DNA for the CDR3: TGTGCCAGCAGCCCAGAACTAGCGGGGGGGGACGAGCAGTACTTC. Residues: CASSPELAGGDEQYF.

This clone was detected only once. The chain couples TRBV15 to TRBJ1-1, with D uncertain. The V end was cut by 3 bases, the J end by 0 bases, with 5 bases between. This CDR3 region has 13 residues. Looked up from germline, CDR1 is LNHNV and CDR2 is YYDKDF (reference sequence). CDR3 region: CATSSSLNTEAFF. In DNA form, the CDR3 reads TGTGCCACCAGCAGCAGTTTGAACACTGAAGCTTTCTTT. The variable domain in full, completed from reference TRBV15 and TRBJ1-1, reads DAMVIQNPRYQVTQFGKPVTLSCSQTLNHNVMYWYQQKSSQAPKLLFHYYDKDFNNEADTPDNFQSRRPNTSFCFLDIRSPGLGDTAMYLCATSSSLNTEAFFGQGTRLTVV.

The chain employs TRBV30 and TRBJ1-1; a weak D match, TRBD1 (6 bases). V was pared by 3 bases and J by 0 bases, with 8 bases between. This CDR3 is 13 amino acids long. Germline V gives CDR1 GTSNPN, CDR2 SVGIG (reference sequence). The CDR3 reads CAWRDSMNTEAFF. The CDR3 DNA follows: TGTGCCTGGAGGGACAGCATGAACACTGAAGCTTTCTTT.

The genes are TRBV2 and TRBJ2-7, with D hard to call. Germline-derived CDR1 and CDR2 are SNHLY and FYNNEI. The CDR3 length is 16 residues. The V end lost 0 bases, the J end lost 0 bases, and 12 bases lay between the germline ends. This CDR3 reads CASSEALLLSSYEQYF. The CDR3 coding sequence is TGTGCCAGCAGTGAAGCGCTTCTCCTGAGCTCCTACGAGCAGTACTTC.

This chain connects TRBV27 to TRBJ1-5; no clear D gene. The CDR3 runs to 15 residues. Germline loops: CDR1 MNHEY, CDR2 SMNVEV (reference sequence). V dropped 5 bases and J dropped 2 bases, with 13 bases sitting between them. In nucleotides, the CDR3 is TGTGCCAGCAGTCCCCTTTCTAGCGGCAATCAGCCCCAGCATTTT. Its translation: CASSPLSSGNQPQHF.

J is TRBJ2-7 and V is TRBV19; 7 bases match TRBD1. With 11 bases clipped from V and 5 bases from J, the junction kept 6 bases outside the gene matches. Germline-derived CDR1 and CDR2 are LNHDA and SQIVND (reference sequence). CDR3 length: 11 amino acids. The chain's CDR3 is CASNRGDEQYF. The CDR3 region has the DNA TGTGCCTCCAACAGGGGCGACGAGCAGTACTTC. The full variable domain, with the rest looked up from reference TRBV19 and TRBJ2-7, is DGGITQSPKYLFRKEGQNVTLSCEQNLNHDAMYWYRQDPGQGLRLIYYSQIVNDFQKGDIAEGYSVSREKKESFPLTVTSAQKNPTAFYLCASNRGDEQYFGPGTRLTVT.

The chain carries TRBV30 and TRBJ2-7; D call uncertain. V was pared by 3 bases and J by 9 bases, with 15 bases between. This CDR3 has 12 residues. Germline-derived CDR1 and CDR2 are GTSNPN and SVGIG (reference sequence). Here the CDR3 DNA reads TGTGCCTGGAGGGCAACCAGGTTAGGGCAGTACTTC. This gives the protein CAWRATRLGQYF.

This chain links TRBV4-2 with TRBJ1-1; 7 bases map to TRBD1. Germline V gene data show CDR1 as LGHNA and CDR2 as YNFKEQ. The CDR3 extends over 16 amino acids. V was pared by 1 base and J by 3 bases, with 8 bases of the junction left unmatched. The CDR3 reads CASSQGRGREDTEAFF. The CDR3 DNA reads TGTGCCAGCAGCCAAGGGAGGGGGCGCGAGGACACTGAAGCTTTCTTT.

The chain couples TRBV19 to TRBJ1-4, with 7 bases matching TRBD1. The V gene end was trimmed by 6 bases and the J gene end by 7 bases; junction bases not matched to a gene: 14. This CDR3 is 16 amino acids long. CDR1 is LNHDA and CDR2 is SQIVND in the germline V gene (reference sequence). This CDR3 reads CASRTNLGGAGEKLFF. The CDR3 region has the DNA TGTGCCAGTAGAACTAACTTAGGGGGCGCCGGTGAAAAACTGTTTTTT. The whole variable domain, filled in from reference TRBV19 and TRBJ1-4, reads DGGITQSPKYLFRKEGQNVTLSCEQNLNHDAMYWYRQDPGQGLRLIYYSQIVNDFQKGDIAEGYSVSREKKESFPLTVTSAQKNPTAFYLCASRTNLGGAGEKLFFGSGTQLSVL.

J is TRBJ1-2 and V is TRBV29-1; tentatively, D is TRBD1 (6 bases). Germline loops: CDR1 SQVTM, CDR2 ANQGSEA. V lost 3 bases, J lost 5 bases, and 16 bases lay in between. CDR3 size: 14 residues. The DNA for the CDR3 is TGCAGCGTTGACGAGGGGGGGCACCCTTATGGCTACACCTTC. Its translation is CSVDEGGHPYGYTF.